This TCR beta chain was profiled in a study of cytomegalovirus exposure and HLA in healthy donors (dated by TCRdb to 2015 to 2018). With respect to the entire study: The 650 to 750 repertoires of the first cohort and the roughly 120 validation repertoires were produced on the same platform, according to a later analysis. Along with the roughly 670-subject first cohort, a separate validation cohort of over a hundred different subjects was used. To predict cytomegalovirus infection status, the study combined high-throughput TCR immunosequencing, statistical association of individual TCRs with disease status, and machine learning. The study was designed to test whether signatures of past pathogen exposure could be identified by cataloging public T cell receptors. Study-wide conclusions, independent of this receptor: Subsequent analysis determined that TCRs grouped into clusters in the first cohort also showed a tendency toward co-occurrence across the roughly 110 validation repertoires, and 85% to 95% of cluster scores exceeded 0. In both the original and validation cohorts, the classifier was reported to diagnose cytomegalovirus status with high specificity and sensitivity. The validation cohort had no HLA typing available for a later analysis, so co-occurrence within that cohort was assessed over all 120 or so repertoires. While some public TCRs were present in many individuals, most TCR sequences turned up only very rarely across donors. The study gave a list of about 160 TCR beta chains associated with cytomegalovirus. The authors suggested that the approach could potentially be generalized to other disease states and immunological phenotypes. In vitro tests confirmed that a few of the cytomegalovirus-associated TCR beta chains recognize cytomegalovirus antigens.

Donors formed part of the validation cohort, which comprised about 130 subjects and was distinct from the first cohort of 670 or so subjects. On this clone itself: Its antigen is currently not known. No base quality information exists; no much larger clone differs at one position.

Library creation used the immunoSEQ multiplex PCR assay. Per the original workflow: To diagnose cytomegalovirus status from the catalog of TCR beta chain sequences, a statistical classification framework was built. This immuneACCESS table, as held by TCRdb, lists in-frame sequences with V and J called but not all clones. Of the missing ones, under half trace to an unresolved V gene in checked studies; the others have no known cause. The DNA was the basis for D and trimming; V, J and clone size are from that table. The sample includes approximately 62,000 clones, with just over 90% observed a single time. Of the sample, over 1% falls within the top ten clones. For CDR1 and CDR2, the germline V gene lists SGHAT and FQNNGV. Germline trimming: 4 bases from V, 2 bases from J; junction bases outside gene matches: 9. Measured from the cysteine to the phenylalanine, the CDR3 is 17 residues long. The kept DNA is CDR3 alone, 51 bases in frame from the first base.

The sequence links TRBV11-2 to TRBJ2-2, and TRBD1 matches 8 of the central bases. This receptor was identified in a woman aged 18-29 years in good health and CMV-seronegative. Sequencing input: PBMCs. This receptor carries the CDR3 CASSSAETGVNTGELFF. The nucleotide sequence is given as TGTGCCAGCAGCTCAGCAGAGACAGGGGTTAACACCGGGGAGCTGTTTTTT.